The subject of this entry is one T cell receptor beta chain. This clone was observed a handful of times. There is no known antigen for this receptor. No much larger clone exists at a distance of one base, and base qualities are not known. The sample originates from a study of primary melanoma T cells and metastatic recurrence (TCRdb year 2020). For the wider study: The cohort comprised 199 primary melanomas of stage T2 to T4, with thickness greater than 1 mm. Whether T-cell fraction and T-cell repertoire clonality in primary melanoma tumors predicted patient outcome was tested in the study. Histopathological grading of tumor-infiltrating lymphocytes served as the comparison point for the T-cell fraction derived from sequencing. Progression-free survival was the clinical outcome compared against the T-cell fraction measured by TCR beta sequencing.

Study-wide conclusions, independent of this receptor: An effective T-cell-mediated antitumor response in primary melanoma was presented by the authors only as a suggestion rather than as a demonstrated mechanism. Tumor T-cell fraction was reported to predict progression-free survival independently of thickness, ulceration, mitotic rate and age. Reportedly, adding T-cell fraction to tumor thickness improved progression-free survival prediction more than adding any other histopathological variable did. Protection appeared to be conferred by a T-cell fraction above 20% regardless of ulceration status, mitotic rate or nodal disease.

Patients had primary melanoma that had been surgically resected and was considered potentially curable but at risk of metastatic recurrence. The library relied on the immunoSEQ multiplex PCR assay. Primary melanoma tumor tissue was subjected to high-throughput sequencing of the T-cell receptor beta chain. On the authors' methods: TCRB CDR3 sharing between samples and the distribution of insertions and deletions were included in the repertoire analyses. A gradient-boosted model ranked how well the T-cell fraction predicted outcome compared with histopathological variables. Entries here come from immuneACCESS through TCRdb and include only in-frame sequences with V and J called. Some clones fail to appear in such tables; in the studies checked, an unresolved V gene covers under half of the shortfall, and the cause of the remainder is unknown. That table furnishes V, J and clone size, whereas the DNA furnished D and trimming. The sample records over a hundred clones, 78% of which are singletons. The ten most abundant clones make up about 20% of the sample.

The TCR comes from a human donor with melanoma. The specimen sequenced was melanoma tumor tissue.

At the DNA level, the sequence is TGTGCAAGTCGCTTGAGCGGGACCTCCACACAAAGTCGGGCCAACGTCCTGACTTTC. Its product reads: CASRLSGTSTQSRANVLTF. The rearrangement joined TRBV12-2 to TRBJ2-6; TRBD2, the table's D call, was not compared with the DNA. TRBV12-2 is described as a pseudogene. From the cysteine through the phenylalanine, the CDR3 covers 19 amino acids. The only DNA kept is the CDR3, 57 bases in frame from the first base.